This T cell receptor beta chain was sequenced in a study of blood T cell repertoires in COVID-19. The overall study: Whether acute or convalescent, the COVID-19 samples came from the United States, Italy and Spain.

A single count supports this clone. Germline assignment: CDR1 LGHDT and CDR2 YNNKEL (reference sequence). The CDR3 contains 14 residues. The trim removed 3 bases at V and 4 bases at J, leaving 1 base unmatched. In the authors' workflow: Amplified reference gene primers provided the basis for estimating nucleated cell counts. This table comes from immunoSEQ multiplex PCR, and its TCRdb copy is limited to in-frame clones, with some not included. The D gene and trimming were derived from the DNA, and the V and J assignments and clone size from that table. This sample has some 21,000 clones, with 70% to 90% found just once.

Input material: peripheral blood. The clonotype comes from a woman of 80 years or more with active or convalescent COVID-19. The genes are TRBV3-1 (or the pseudogene TRBV3-2) and TRBJ1-5; 9 positions match TRBD1. The CDR3 bases are TGTGCCAGCAGCCACGGGACAGGGAATCAGCCCCAGCATTTT. It is translated as CASSHGTGNQPQHF.